This T cell receptor (beta chain) was captured in a study of blood T cell repertoires in COVID-19. The overall study: Acute and convalescent COVID-19 samples came from the United States, Italy and Spain.

Germline lookup yields CDR1 SGHNT and CDR2 YYREEE (reference sequence). J was trimmed by 6 bases and V by 0 bases; bases with no gene match: 2. The CDR3 consists of 15 residues. Original analysis: Reference gene primer amplification yielded estimated nucleated cell counts. The data were produced by immunoSEQ multiplex PCR, yet TCRdb's version contains in-frame clones alone and is incomplete. D and trimming come from the DNA, and the V and J calls and clone size come from that table. The data hold approximately 88,000 clones, with more than 70% observed a single time. This clone was observed once. The sample was peripheral blood. This receptor was taken from a woman in her sixties or seventies with acute or convalescent COVID-19. The chain employs TRBV5-4 and TRBJ2-2, with 10 bases aligning to TRBD2. CDR3 in amino acids: CASSLGAGGSGELFF. In DNA form, the CDR3 reads TGTGCCAGCAGCTTGGGAGCGGGAGGGTCCGGGGAGCTGTTTTTT.